These T cell receptor beta chains were read from a single sample in a study of human T cells and chemical hapten exposure. Each CDR3 protein gets one entry after TCRdb re-called the 5' RACE reads with MiXCR. Of more than 140,000 distinct CDR3 sequences listed, 4.1% are singletons. The receptors here all came from a female donor in good health. Each CDR3 is given without its conserved first and last residue. Fields, in order: J gene, V gene, CDR3 protein.

J: TRBJ1-6
V: TRBV19
CDR3: ASSTAVRNSPLH

J: TRBJ1-5
V: TRBV12-2
CDR3: ASRLGDPKPDQPQH

J: TRBJ1-5
V: TRBV7-2
CDR3: ASSLVGRSPNSNQPQH

J: TRBJ1-2
V: TRBV7-8
CDR3: ASSLIGDRPNYGYT

J: TRBJ2-7
V: TRBV20-1
CDR3: SARDFGRSDEQY

J: TRBJ1-2
V: TRBV7-9
CDR3: ASSLVGGALRGYT

J: TRBJ2-7
V: TRBV7-9
CDR3: ASSSGISGQGRCEQY

J: TRBJ1-1
V: TRBV4-3
CDR3: ASSQEYSNTEAF

J: TRBJ2-1
V: TRBV2
CDR3: ASSEAPGLSSYNEQF

J: TRBJ2-6
V: TRBV13
CDR3: ASSLGVSSGANVLT

J: TRBJ1-1
V: TRBV25-1
CDR3: ASSETGVNTEAF

J: TRBJ2-7
V: TRBV9
CDR3: ASSYSIGPRSSEQY

J: TRBJ2-1
V: TRBV7-9
CDR3: ASSLDRGQQYNEQF

J: TRBJ2-3
V: TRBV20-1
CDR3: SASLAGGLLADTQY

J: TRBJ2-7
V: TRBV14
CDR3: ASSQELGSLSYEQY

J: TRBJ2-3
V: TRBV6-2/TRBV6-3
CDR3: ASSYGLYTDTQY

J: TRBJ1-3
V: TRBV29-1
CDR3: SGIRQGFLEDTIY

J: TRBJ1-1
V: TRBV6-6
CDR3: ASSFPFWENTEAF

J: TRBJ1-6
V: TRBV6-1
CDR3: ASSDRQGANSPLH

J: TRBJ2-3
V: TRBV5-4
CDR3: ASSLDRKGFTDTQY

J: TRBJ1-1
V: TRBV7-9
CDR3: ASSRTDRIVTEAF

J: TRBJ1-3
V: TRBV9
CDR3: ASSVQQGYGGNTIY

J: TRBJ1-5
V: TRBV7-9
CDR3: ASSLGGANQPQH

J: TRBJ2-3
V: TRBV5-4
CDR3: ASSPKDGTDTQY

J: TRBJ2-2
V: TRBV12-3/TRBV12-4
CDR3: ASSLHRNTGELF

J: TRBJ2-7
V: TRBV10-3
CDR3: AIGGGALLSYEQY